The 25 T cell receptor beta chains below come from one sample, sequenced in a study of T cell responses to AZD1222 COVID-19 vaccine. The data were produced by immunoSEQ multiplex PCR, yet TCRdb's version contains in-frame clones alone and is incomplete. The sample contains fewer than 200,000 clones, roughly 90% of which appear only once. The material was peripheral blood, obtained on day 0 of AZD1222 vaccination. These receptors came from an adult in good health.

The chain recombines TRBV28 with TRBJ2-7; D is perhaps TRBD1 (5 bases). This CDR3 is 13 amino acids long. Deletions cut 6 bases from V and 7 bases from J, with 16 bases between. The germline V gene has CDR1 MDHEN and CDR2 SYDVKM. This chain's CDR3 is CASSYPGAGEQYF. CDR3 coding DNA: TGTGCCAGCAGCTATCCTGGGGCCGGGGAGCAGTACTTC.

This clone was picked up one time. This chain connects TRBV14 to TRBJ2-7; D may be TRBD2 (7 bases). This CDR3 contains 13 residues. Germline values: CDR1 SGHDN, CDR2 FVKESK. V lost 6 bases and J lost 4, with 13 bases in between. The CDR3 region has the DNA TGTGCCAGCAGTCTAGAGGGGGGGTACGAGCAGTACTTC. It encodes CASSLEGGYEQYF.

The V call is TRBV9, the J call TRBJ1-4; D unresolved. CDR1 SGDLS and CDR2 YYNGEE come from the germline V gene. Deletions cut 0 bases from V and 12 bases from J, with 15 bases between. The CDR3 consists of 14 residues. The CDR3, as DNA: TGTGCCAGCAGCGTAGGGCCGACTGGCGGGGAACTGTTTTTT. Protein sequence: CASSVGPTGGELFF.

CDR3 sequence: CASSEGRGYMNTEAFF. CDR3 DNA: TGTGCCAGCAGTGAAGGTAGGGGCTACATGAACACTGAAGCTTTCTTT. J is TRBJ1-1 and V is TRBV2; TRBD1 is a possible D gene (5 bases). The germline V and J ends were trimmed by 1 base and 0 bases, with 12 bases remaining between them. Germline lookup yields CDR1 SNHLY and CDR2 FYNNEI. There are 16 residues in the CDR3.

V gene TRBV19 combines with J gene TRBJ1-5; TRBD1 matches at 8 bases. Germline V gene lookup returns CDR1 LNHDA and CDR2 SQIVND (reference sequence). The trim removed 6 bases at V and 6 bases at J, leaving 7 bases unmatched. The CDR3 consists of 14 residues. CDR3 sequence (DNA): TGTGCCAGTAGACCTGGGACAGGCACTCAGCCCCAGCATTTT. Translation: CASRPGTGTQPQHF.

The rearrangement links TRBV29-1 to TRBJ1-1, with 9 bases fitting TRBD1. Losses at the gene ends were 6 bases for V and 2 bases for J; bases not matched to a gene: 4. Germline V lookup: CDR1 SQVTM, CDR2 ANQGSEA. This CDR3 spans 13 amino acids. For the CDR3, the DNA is TGCAGCGTCGACAGGGGGGGAAACACTGAAGCTTTCTTT. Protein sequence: CSVDRGGNTEAFF.

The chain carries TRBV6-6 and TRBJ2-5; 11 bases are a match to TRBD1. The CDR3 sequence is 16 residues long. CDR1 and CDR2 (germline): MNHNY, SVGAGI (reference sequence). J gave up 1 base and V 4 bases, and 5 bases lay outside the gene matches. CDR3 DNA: TGTGCCAGCAGTTCCCGGGACAGGGGGGCCCAAGAGACCCAGTACTTC. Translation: CASSSRDRGAQETQYF.

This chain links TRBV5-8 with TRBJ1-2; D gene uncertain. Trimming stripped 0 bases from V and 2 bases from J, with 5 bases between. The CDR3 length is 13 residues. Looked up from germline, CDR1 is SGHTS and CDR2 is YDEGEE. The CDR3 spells CASSLDSNYGYTF. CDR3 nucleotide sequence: TGTGCCAGCAGCTTGGACAGCAACTATGGCTACACCTTC. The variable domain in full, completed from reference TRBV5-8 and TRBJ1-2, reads EAGVTQSPTHLIKTRGQQATLRCSPISGHTSVYWYQQALGLGLQFLLWYDEGEERNRGNFPPRFSGRQFPNYSSELNVNALELEDSALYLCASSLDSNYGYTFGSGTRLTVV.

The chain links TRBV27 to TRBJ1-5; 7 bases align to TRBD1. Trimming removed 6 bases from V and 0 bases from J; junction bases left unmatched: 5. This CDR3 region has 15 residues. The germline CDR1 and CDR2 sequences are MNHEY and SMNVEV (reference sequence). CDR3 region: CASSRRGYSNQPQHF. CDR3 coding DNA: TGTGCCAGCAGCCGCAGGGGGTATAGCAATCAGCCCCAGCATTTT.

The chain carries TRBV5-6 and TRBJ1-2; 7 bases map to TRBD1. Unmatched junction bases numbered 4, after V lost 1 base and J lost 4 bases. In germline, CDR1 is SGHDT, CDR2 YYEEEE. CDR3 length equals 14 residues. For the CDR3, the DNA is TGTGCCAGCAGCTTGCGGGACAGAGGCTATGGCTACACCTTC. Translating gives CASSLRDRGYGYTF.

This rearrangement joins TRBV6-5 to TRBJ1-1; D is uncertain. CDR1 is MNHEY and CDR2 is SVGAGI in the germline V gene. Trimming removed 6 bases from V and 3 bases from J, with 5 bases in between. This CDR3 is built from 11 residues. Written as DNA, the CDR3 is TGTGCCAGCAGCCGGGACACTGAAGCTTTCTTT. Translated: CASSRDTEAFF.

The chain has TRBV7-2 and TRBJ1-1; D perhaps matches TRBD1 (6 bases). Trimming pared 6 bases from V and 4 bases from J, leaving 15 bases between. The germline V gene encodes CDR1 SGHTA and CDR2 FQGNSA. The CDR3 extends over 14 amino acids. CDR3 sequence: CASRKPGGPTEAFF. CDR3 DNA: TGTGCCAGCAGAAAGCCGGGGGGCCCCACTGAAGCTTTCTTT.

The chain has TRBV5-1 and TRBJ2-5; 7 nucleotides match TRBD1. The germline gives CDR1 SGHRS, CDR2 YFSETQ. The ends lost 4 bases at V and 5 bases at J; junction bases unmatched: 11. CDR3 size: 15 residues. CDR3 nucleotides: TGCGCCAGCAGCACACCCCGGGACAGAAGGGAGACCCAGTACTTC. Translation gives CASSTPRDRRETQYF.

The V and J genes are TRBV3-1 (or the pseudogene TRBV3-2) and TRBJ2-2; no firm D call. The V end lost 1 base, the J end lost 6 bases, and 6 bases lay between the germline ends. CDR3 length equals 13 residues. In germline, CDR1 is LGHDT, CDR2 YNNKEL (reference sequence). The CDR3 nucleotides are TGTGCCAGCAGCCAAGGCCCTGCCGGGGAGCTGTTTTTT. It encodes CASSQGPAGELFF.

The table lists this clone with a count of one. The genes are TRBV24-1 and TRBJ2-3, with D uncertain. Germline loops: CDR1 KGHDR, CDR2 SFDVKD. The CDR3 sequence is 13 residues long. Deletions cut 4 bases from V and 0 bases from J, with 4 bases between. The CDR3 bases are TGTGCCACCAGTGACGACAGCACAGATACGCAGTATTTT. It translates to CATSDDSTDTQYF.

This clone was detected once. CDR3 region: CASSYSRQGNTIYF. In DNA form, the CDR3 reads TGTGCCAGCAGTTACTCGCGACAGGGAAACACCATATATTTT. The V and J genes are TRBV6-5 and TRBJ1-3; the D gene is possibly TRBD1 (5 bases). This CDR3 has 14 amino acids. The V and J ends lost 0 bases and 4 bases respectively, with 7 bases between them. Germline V gene sequence: CDR1 MNHEY, CDR2 SVGAGI.

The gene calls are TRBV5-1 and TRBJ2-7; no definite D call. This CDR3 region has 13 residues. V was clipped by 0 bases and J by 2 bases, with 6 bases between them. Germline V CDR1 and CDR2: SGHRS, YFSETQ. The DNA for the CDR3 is TGCGCCAGCAGCTTGGGGAGACCCTACGAGCAGTACTTC. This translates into CASSLGRPYEQYF.

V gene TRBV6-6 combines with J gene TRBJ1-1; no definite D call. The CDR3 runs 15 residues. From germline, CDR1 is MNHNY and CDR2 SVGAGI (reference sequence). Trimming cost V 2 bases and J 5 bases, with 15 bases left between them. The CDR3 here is CASSYPDIVGTEAFF. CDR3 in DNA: TGTGCCAGCAGTTACCCCGACATCGTGGGGACTGAAGCTTTCTTT.

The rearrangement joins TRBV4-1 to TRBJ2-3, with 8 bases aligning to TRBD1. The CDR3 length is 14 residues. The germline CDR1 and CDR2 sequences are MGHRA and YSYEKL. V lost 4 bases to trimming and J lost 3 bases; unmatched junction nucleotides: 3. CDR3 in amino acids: CASSRRQGTDTQYF. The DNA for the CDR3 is TGCGCCAGCAGCCGGCGACAGGGGACAGATACGCAGTATTTT.

The CDR3 nucleotides are TGTGCTAGTGGTTTGGTACCCGGGACAGGCTATGGCTACACCTTC. Amino acid sequence: CASGLVPGTGYGYTF. V is TRBV12-5 and J is TRBJ1-2, with 8 bases lining up with TRBD1. Germline lookup yields CDR1 LGHNT and CDR2 FRNRAP. This CDR3 contains 15 residues. Germline trimming cut 0 bases from V and 4 bases from J; bases unmatched to any gene: 4.

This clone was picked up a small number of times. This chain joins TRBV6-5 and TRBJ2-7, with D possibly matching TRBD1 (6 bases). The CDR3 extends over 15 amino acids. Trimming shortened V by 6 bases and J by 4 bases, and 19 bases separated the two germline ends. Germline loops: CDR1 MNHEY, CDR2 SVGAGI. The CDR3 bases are TGTGCCAGCAGAGACCCCTATGCAGGGGATTACGAGCAGTACTTC. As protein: CASRDPYAGDYEQYF.

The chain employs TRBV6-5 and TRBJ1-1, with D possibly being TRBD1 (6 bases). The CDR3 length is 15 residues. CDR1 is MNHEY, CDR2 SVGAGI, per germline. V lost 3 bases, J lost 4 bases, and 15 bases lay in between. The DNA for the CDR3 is TGTGCCAGCAGTTATCGGGGGGCGCCGGGCACTGAAGCTTTCTTT. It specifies CASSYRGAPGTEAFF.

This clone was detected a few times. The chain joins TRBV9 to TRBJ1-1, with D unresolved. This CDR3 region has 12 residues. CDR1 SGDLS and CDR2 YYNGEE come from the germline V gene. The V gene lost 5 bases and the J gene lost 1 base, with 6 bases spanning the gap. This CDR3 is CASSSENTEAFF. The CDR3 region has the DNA TGTGCCAGCAGTTCAGAGAACACTGAAGCTTTCTTT. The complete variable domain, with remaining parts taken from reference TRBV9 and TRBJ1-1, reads DSGVTQTPKHLITATGQRVTLRCSPRSGDLSVYWYQQSLDQGLQFLIQYYNGEERAKGNILERFSAQQFPDLHSELNLSSLELGDSALYFCASSSENTEAFFGQGTRLTVV.

The CDR3 DNA reads as TGTGCCAGTAAATCGGAGGCCAGGAGGAACACTGAAGCTTTCTTT. Its protein is CASKSEARRNTEAFF. This chain uses TRBV19 with TRBJ1-1; D not resolved. The CDR3 loop spans 15 amino acids. Germline lookup yields CDR1 LNHDA and CDR2 SQIVND (reference sequence). V lost 7 bases, J lost 1 base, and 16 bases lay in between.

This CDR3 reads CASSRPGTVGRETQYF. The CDR3 DNA reads as TGTGCCAGCAGCCGACCCGGAACAGTAGGAAGAGAGACCCAGTACTTC. V gene TRBV9 combines with J gene TRBJ2-5; D is ambiguous. Trimming took 4 bases from V and 4 from J, leaving 20 bases between them. The V gene's germline CDR1 is SGDLS and CDR2 YYNGEE. CDR3 length: 16 residues.